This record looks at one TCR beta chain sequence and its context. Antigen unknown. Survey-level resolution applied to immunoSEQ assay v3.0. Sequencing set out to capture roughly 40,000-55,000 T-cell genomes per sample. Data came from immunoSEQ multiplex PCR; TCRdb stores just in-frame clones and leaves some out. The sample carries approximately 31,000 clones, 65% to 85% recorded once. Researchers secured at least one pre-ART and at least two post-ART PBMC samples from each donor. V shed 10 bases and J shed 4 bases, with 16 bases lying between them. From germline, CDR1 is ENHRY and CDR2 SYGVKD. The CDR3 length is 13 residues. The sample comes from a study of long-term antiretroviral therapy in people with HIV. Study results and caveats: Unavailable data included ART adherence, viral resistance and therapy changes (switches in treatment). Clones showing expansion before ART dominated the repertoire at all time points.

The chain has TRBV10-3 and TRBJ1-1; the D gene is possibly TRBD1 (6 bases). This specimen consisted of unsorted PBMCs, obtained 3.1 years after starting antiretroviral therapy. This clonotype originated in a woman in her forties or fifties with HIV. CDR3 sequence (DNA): TGTGCCAGCAACAAACAGGGAAGCACTGAAGCTTTCTTT. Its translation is CASNKQGSTEAFF.